These 11 T cell receptor beta chains were sequenced from one sample in a study of identical twins. Using its own MiXCR run on the 5' RACE reads, TCRdb lists one record per CDR3 protein. The data contain 1.5 million to 2 million distinct CDR3 sequences, roughly a third of them singletons. Material for sequencing was cord blood. All receptors derive from a newborn girl in good health.

CDR3 loop: CASSQKSPGAGNQPQHF. CDR3 nucleotides: TGTGCCAGCAGTCAGAAGTCCCCAGGGGCTGGCAATCAGCCCCAGCATTTT. The chain employs TRBV12-3 or TRBV12-4 and TRBJ1-5; tentative D call: TRBD1 (6 bases). This CDR3 has 17 amino acids. Trimming left V 5 bases short and J 2 bases short, with 19 bases between.

This chain links TRBV7-2 with TRBJ1-6, with D maybe TRBD1 (6 bases). The germline V gene has CDR1 SGHTA and CDR2 FQGNSA. Trimming removed 0 bases at V and 6 bases at J, with 9 bases between. The CDR3 spans 15 residues. DNA for the CDR3: TGTGCCAGCAGCTTAGCCGGGACACCTAATTCACCCCTCCACTTT. This gives the protein CASSLAGTPNSPLHF.

CDR3 loop: CATSDTSTGNRDTEAFF. CDR3 nucleotides: TGTGCCACCAGTGATACCTCGACAGGTAATAGGGACACTGAAGCTTTCTTT. The V gene is TRBV24-1, the J gene TRBJ1-1; TRBD1 might be the D (6 bases). V shed 3 bases and J shed 3 bases, with 19 bases lying between them. Germline CDR1 and CDR2: KGHDR and SFDVKD. The CDR3 runs to 17 residues.

The table lists this clonotype with a few counts. V and J are TRBV29-1 and TRBJ2-5, with D uncertain. Germline V gene data show CDR1 as SQVTM and CDR2 as ANQGSEA. The V end was cut by 4 bases, the J end by 2 bases, with 11 bases between. CDR3 length equals 13 residues. CDR3 sequence reads: CSVVQRRQETQYF. CDR3 nucleotide sequence: TGCAGCGTTGTTCAGAGAAGACAAGAGACCCAGTACTTC.

The chain employs TRBV19 and TRBJ1-1, with D maybe TRBD1 (5 bases). Germline V gene sequence: CDR1 LNHDA, CDR2 SQIVND (reference sequence). Deletions cut 0 bases from V and 0 bases from J, with 14 bases between. The CDR3 has 17 amino acids. CDR3 sequence: CASSIEAPAGLNTEAFF. The CDR3 DNA reads TGTGCCAGTAGTATAGAGGCCCCGGCGGGGCTGAACACTGAAGCTTTCTTT.

The chain uses TRBV18 and TRBJ2-2; D is unresolved. V lost 3 bases and J lost 0, with 8 bases in between. CDR1 is KGHSH and CDR2 is LQKENI in the germline V gene. This CDR3 has 15 amino acids. The CDR3 DNA follows: TGTGCCAGCTCACCGAATAGGCCGAACACCGGGGAGCTGTTTTTT. Residues: CASSPNRPNTGELFF.

This clonotype was counted ten times or more. V gene TRBV12-3 or TRBV12-4 combines with J gene TRBJ2-6, with 7 bases that match TRBD2. The junction had 5 bases not matched to a gene; V was cut back by 3 bases and J by 0 bases. The CDR3 has 17 amino acids. The CDR3 region has the DNA TGTGCCAGCAGTTTTTGGACTAGGTCCTCTGGGGCCAACGTCCTGACTTTC. It codes for CASSFWTRSSGANVLTF.

The CDR3 coding sequence is TGCGCCAGCAGCTTGTACGGGGAACAGCCCCAGCATTTT. It yields the protein CASSLYGEQPQHF. V gene TRBV5-1 combines with J gene TRBJ1-5; no definite D call. Between the trimmed V and J ends, which lost 1 base and 7 bases, there was a span of 9 bases. Germline CDR1 and CDR2: SGHRS and YFSETQ. The CDR3 runs 13 residues.

This clonotype was counted only a few times. This chain joins TRBV6-5 and TRBJ2-7; 8 nucleotides align to TRBD2. Germline loops: CDR1 MNHEY, CDR2 SVGAGI. This CDR3 has 14 residues. Trimming took 10 bases from V and 6 from J; bases not matched to a gene: 14. The CDR3 DNA reads TGTGCCACTCCAGATAGCGGGAAGGGTGGCGAGCAGTACTTC. It encodes CATPDSGKGGEQYF.

This clonotype was seen only once. This may arise from a read error, as a much more abundant clone is one base away. The chain uses TRBV2 and TRBJ2-3; 10 nucleotides match TRBD1. The V gene end was trimmed by 4 bases and the J gene end by 3 bases; junction bases not matched to a gene: 4. This CDR3 spans 15 amino acids. Germline V gives CDR1 SNHLY, CDR2 FYNNEI. CDR3 sequence (DNA): TGTGCCAGCAGTGCGGGACAGGGGAATACAGATACGCAGTATTTT. It codes for CASSAGQGNTDTQYF.

This chain joins TRBV27 and TRBJ1-1; D might be TRBD1 (6 bases). This CDR3 comprises 14 residues. Per germline, CDR1 MNHEY and CDR2 SMNVEV (reference sequence). V lost 7 bases and J lost 5, with 17 bases in between. CDR3 loop: CASTKGGSWTEAFF. For the CDR3, the DNA is TGTGCCAGCACCAAGGGGGGGTCCTGGACTGAAGCTTTCTTT.